These 22 T cell receptor beta chains originate from one sample sequenced in a study of blood T cell repertoires in COVID-19. Sequenced by immunoSEQ multiplex PCR; TCRdb stores in-frame clones only, minus some. The profile covers around 150,000 clones, with 90% to 95% appearing a single time and 4.5% to 5.5% taken by the ten largest. The specimen was peripheral blood. The origin of the receptors is a woman aged 45-65 years with acute or convalescent COVID-19.

V gene TRBV15 combines with J gene TRBJ1-3; D gene ambiguous. Trimming took 5 bases from V and 2 from J, leaving 7 bases between them. From germline, CDR1 is LNHNV and CDR2 YYDKDF (reference sequence). CDR3 length: 13 amino acids. This CDR3 is CATSQRAGNTIYF. CDR3 sequence (DNA): TGTGCCACCAGCCAGAGGGCTGGAAACACCATATATTTT.

V and J are TRBV11-2 and TRBJ2-7; D is ambiguous. Trimming pared 2 bases from V and 2 bases from J, leaving 4 bases between. This CDR3 is 12 amino acids long. CDR1 SGHAT and CDR2 FQNNGV come from the germline V gene. CDR3 protein: CASSLLAYEQYF. CDR3 nucleotides: TGTGCCAGCAGCTTACTAGCCTACGAGCAGTACTTC.

The CDR3 DNA reads as TGCGCCAGCAGCATAGACAGGGACACTGAAGCTTTCTTT. Its translation: CASSIDRDTEAFF. The V gene is TRBV5-1, the J gene TRBJ1-1; 7 bases agree with TRBD1. V lost 4 bases and J lost 3; bases outside the gene matches: 3. Looked up from germline, CDR1 is SGHRS and CDR2 is YFSETQ. This CDR3 contains 13 residues. Combining the CDR3 with reference TRBV5-1 and TRBJ1-1 gives the whole variable domain KAGVTQTPRYLIKTRGQQVTLSCSPISGHRSVSWYQQTPGQGLQFLFEYFSETQRNKGNFPGRFSGRQFSNSRSEMNVSTLELGDSALYLCASSIDRDTEAFFGQGTRLTVV.

To note about this clone: Other nucleotide sequences from this sample produce the same CDR3. V gene TRBV28 combines with J gene TRBJ1-2; TRBD1 aligns across 7 bases. This CDR3 is 13 amino acids long. J lost 8 bases, V lost 3 bases, and 6 bases had no gene match. Germline values: CDR1 MDHEN, CDR2 SYDVKM. The CDR3 here is CASSLGRGSGYTF. CDR3 nucleotides: TGTGCCAGCAGTTTGGGCAGGGGGAGCGGCTACACCTTC.

The V gene is TRBV10-2, the J gene TRBJ2-2; 7 bases match TRBD1. Trimming removed 6 bases from V and 4 bases from J; junction bases left unmatched: 14. Germline V gene data show CDR1 as WSHSY and CDR2 as SAAADI. This CDR3 is built from 17 residues. The CDR3 DNA reads TGCGCCAGCAGCAGTCTGACAGGGAGTCGGGGCACCGGGGAGCTGTTTTTT. It is translated as CASSSLTGSRGTGELFF.

The J gene is TRBJ1-1, the V gene TRBV6-2 or TRBV6-3; the match to TRBD1 covers 7 bases. The junction had 12 bases not matched to a gene; V was cut back by 6 bases and J by 8 bases. CDR1 and CDR2 from the germline V gene are MNHEY and SVGEGT. The CDR3 loop spans 14 amino acids. CDR3 sequence: CASSLRTGGREAFF. CDR3 DNA sequence: TGTGCCAGCAGCCTACGGACAGGTGGGAGAGAAGCTTTCTTT.

The gene calls are TRBV18 and TRBJ1-3, with 8 bases that match TRBD1. The CDR3 runs to 16 residues. CDR1 is KGHSH, CDR2 LQKENI, per germline. Germline trimming cut 4 bases from V and 9 bases from J; bases unmatched to any gene: 14. CDR3: CASSRERQGTAGTIYF. DNA for the CDR3: TGTGCCAGCTCACGAGAACGACAGGGGACTGCGGGCACCATATATTTT.

This chain uses TRBV24-1 with TRBJ2-5, with D perhaps matching TRBD2 (5 bases). V was clipped by 3 bases and J by 5 bases, with 9 bases between them. The germline V gene encodes CDR1 KGHDR and CDR2 SFDVKD. The CDR3 covers 13 residues. The CDR3 DNA reads TGTGCCACCAGTGATGAAGGAGGCGAGACCCAGTACTTC. Translation gives CATSDEGGETQYF.

This chain links TRBV3-1 (or the pseudogene TRBV3-2) with TRBJ2-7, with D tentatively TRBD1 (5 bases). The germline gives CDR1 LGHDT, CDR2 YNNKEL (reference sequence). The CDR3 is made up of 15 amino acids. The V and J ends lost 0 bases and 3 bases respectively, with 12 bases between them. CDR3 DNA sequence: TGTGCCAGCAGCCAAGATCGACAGCGATACTACGAGCAGTACTTC. Residues: CASSQDRQRYYEQYF.

The rearrangement joins TRBV4-1 to TRBJ2-3, with D unclear. Germline CDR1 and CDR2: MGHRA and YSYEKL. CDR3 length: 14 amino acids. With 2 bases removed from V and 2 bases from J, the gap between germline ends came to 8 bases. The DNA of the CDR3 is TGCGCCAGCAGCCAATCAGGTAACACAGATACGCAGTATTTT. It is translated as CASSQSGNTDTQYF.

This chain uses TRBV11-2 with TRBJ1-2, with D unresolved. The CDR3 loop spans 14 amino acids. Germline assignment: CDR1 SGHAT and CDR2 FQNNGV. V was trimmed by 1 base and J by 6 bases, leaving 12 bases between them. The CDR3 region is CASSLGSGLDGYTF. The CDR3 DNA sequence: TGTGCCAGCAGCTTAGGATCAGGATTAGATGGCTACACCTTC.

This sequence joins TRBV28 and TRBJ2-1; possible D gene TRBD2, 5 bases. CDR1 is MDHEN and CDR2 is SYDVKM in the germline V gene. CDR3 length: 15 residues. The V gene lost 4 bases and the J gene lost 7 bases, with 17 bases spanning the gap. In DNA, the CDR3 is TGTGCCAGCAGTTCGCGGCTAGAACTAGGTAATGAGCAGTTCTTC. Its translation is CASSSRLELGNEQFF.

The rearrangement links TRBV10-1 to TRBJ1-1; TRBD1 agrees at 9 bases. Per the germline V gene, CDR1 is WNHNN and CDR2 is SYGVQD (reference sequence). The CDR3 has 17 amino acids. V lost 0 bases and J lost 1; bases outside the gene matches: 6. The CDR3 bases are TGCGCCAGCAGTGAGTCGGTTGGGACAGGGACGAACACTGAAGCTTTCTTT. Amino acids: CASSESVGTGTNTEAFF.

The chain links TRBV28 to TRBJ1-5; possibly TRBD1 for D (5 bases). The germline V gene encodes CDR1 MDHEN and CDR2 SYDVKM. Trimming cost V 5 bases and J 4 bases, with 12 bases left between them. The CDR3 length is 14 residues. For the CDR3, the DNA is TGTGCCAGCAGTCCAGGGTCTCTGAATCAGCCCCAGCATTTT. Protein: CASSPGSLNQPQHF.

This rearrangement joins TRBV19 to TRBJ2-3, with 7 bases aligning to TRBD1. V lost 7 bases and J lost 4; bases outside the gene matches: 8. This CDR3 spans 14 amino acids. Germline V gene lookup returns CDR1 LNHDA and CDR2 SQIVND (reference sequence). CDR3 nucleotides: TGTGCCAGTAAACAGGGCCAGGGGGCAGATACGCAGTATTTT. This translates into CASKQGQGADTQYF. The full variable domain, with the rest looked up from reference TRBV19 and TRBJ2-3, is DGGITQSPKYLFRKEGQNVTLSCEQNLNHDAMYWYRQDPGQGLRLIYYSQIVNDFQKGDIAEGYSVSREKKESFPLTVTSAQKNPTAFYLCASKQGQGADTQYFGPGTRLTVL.

The J gene is TRBJ1-2, the V gene TRBV30, with D unresolved. V gave up 5 bases and J gave up 5 bases, with 9 bases separating them. CDR1 is GTSNPN and CDR2 is SVGIG in the germline V gene (reference sequence). The CDR3 sequence is 11 residues long. The CDR3 DNA reads TGTGCCTGGTTGGAGCCGTATGGCTACACCTTC. Its translation is CAWLEPYGYTF.

The chain joins TRBV15 to TRBJ2-7, with D possibly being TRBD2 (5 bases). In germline, CDR1 is LNHNV, CDR2 YYDKDF (reference sequence). V was pared by 0 bases and J by 6 bases, with 9 bases between. This CDR3 has 13 amino acids. This CDR3 is CATSRDRGSEQYF. Written as DNA, the CDR3 is TGTGCCACCAGCAGAGATCGAGGGAGCGAGCAGTACTTC.

Written as DNA, the CDR3 is TGCGCCAGCAGCCAAGATAGTTATGGGTACAGGGGGGACACTGAAGCTTTCTTT. Amino acid sequence: CASSQDSYGYRGDTEAFF. The genes are TRBV4-3 and TRBJ1-1; 8 bases match TRBD1. The junction had 12 bases not matched to a gene; V was cut back by 0 bases and J by 3 bases. In germline, CDR1 is LGHNA, CDR2 YSLEER. CDR3 size: 18 residues.

This chain uses TRBV18 with TRBJ1-5; weak D call: TRBD1 (6 bases). The V end lost 3 bases, the J end lost 0 bases, and 12 bases lay between the germline ends. The germline V gene has CDR1 KGHSH and CDR2 LQKENI. This CDR3 is built from 16 residues. The CDR3 sequence is CASSPRGADSNQPQHF. Here the CDR3 DNA reads TGTGCCAGCTCACCGCGGGGGGCGGATAGCAATCAGCCCCAGCATTTT.

This chain links TRBV5-1 with TRBJ2-7, with D tentatively TRBD1 (5 bases). The V end lost 0 bases, the J end lost 3 bases, and 7 bases lay between the germline ends. Germline V gene data show CDR1 as SGHRS and CDR2 as YFSETQ. This CDR3 contains 13 residues. The CDR3 here is CASSLDRYYEQYF. The CDR3 region has the DNA TGCGCCAGCAGCTTGGACAGGTACTACGAGCAGTACTTC.

This sequence joins TRBV10-3 and TRBJ2-1; D uncertain. The CDR3 runs to 14 residues. Germline V gene data show CDR1 as ENHRY and CDR2 as SYGVKD. V lost 8 bases to trimming and J lost 2 bases, with 13 bases between them. CDR3 sequence (DNA): TGTGCCATCTCGACAAGCCCTCCCTACAATGAGCAGTTCTTC. Translating gives CAISTSPPYNEQFF.

The J gene is TRBJ2-1, the V gene TRBV28, with 10 bases matching TRBD1. The CDR3 has 18 amino acids. Germline V CDR1 and CDR2: MDHEN, SYDVKM. V shed 4 bases, J shed 3 bases, and the junction held 12 bases outside the gene matches. The CDR3 DNA is TGTGCCAGCAGTTCGCTTAGCGCGGGACAGGGGAACTACAATGAGCAGTTCTTC. Protein: CASSSLSAGQGNYNEQFF.